A selection of T cell receptor beta chains follows, all from one sample in a study of blood T cell repertoires in COVID-19. Only in-frame clones appear in the TCRdb table, and some are missing; sequencing was by immunoSEQ multiplex PCR. The table has roughly 100,000 clones, 85% seen once; the top ten hold approximately 2%. Sequencing input: peripheral blood. The receptors here all came from a woman aged 65 to 85 with active or convalescent COVID-19. Each CDR3 is given with its conserved first and last residue. Each record gives: V gene, J gene, D gene, clone size, CDR3 DNA, CDR3 protein. A D gene is named only where the DNA matches it firmly. A clone size is listed for some rows: how often the clone was seen (once, few, many), or a class if it is expanded.

TRBV3-1/TRBV3-2	TRBJ2-7	TRBD1	once	TGTGCCAGCAGCCAAGATACAGGGGGCGCATACGAGCAGTACTTC	CASSQDTGGAYEQYF
TRBV19	TRBJ2-3	-	-	TGTGCCAGTAGTATCTTTTTAGGGGCCACAGATACGCAGTATTTT	CASSIFLGATDTQYF
TRBV9	TRBJ2-7	TRBD2	-	TGTGCCAGCAGCCTGGGGGGGAACGAGCAGTACTTC	CASSLGGNEQYF
TRBV5-6	TRBJ1-6	-	-	TGTGCCAGCAGCTTGGGGGGGCTCTATAATTCACCCCTCCACTTT	CASSLGGLYNSPLHF
TRBV27	TRBJ1-5	TRBD1	-	TGTGCCAGCAGTCCCTCCGACAGGGTGGGGCGCAATCAGCCCCAGCATTTT	CASSPSDRVGRNQPQHF
TRBV5-4	TRBJ1-1	TRBD1	-	TGTGCCAGCAGCTTGGGACAGGGGGGTGAAGCTTTCTTT	CASSLGQGGEAFF
TRBV28	TRBJ1-2	TRBD1	-	TGTGCCAGCAGCCCCGGGACAGGGGTTGGGGGCTACACCTTC	CASSPGTGVGGYTF
TRBV4-2	TRBJ1-5	-	few	TGTGCCAGCAGCCAAGTTCCGGGTAGCAATCAGCCCCAGCATTTT	CASSQVPGSNQPQHF
TRBV9	TRBJ2-2	-	-	TGTGCCAGCAGCGTAGATCCGGGAGAAGGGGAGCTGTTTTTT	CASSVDPGEGELFF
TRBV28	TRBJ2-3	-	-	TGTGCCAGCAGTCCCCTCGAGAGGAGCACAGATACGCAGTATTTT	CASSPLERSTDTQYF
TRBV2	TRBJ2-7	-	-	TGTGCCAGCAGCTTCACTGAAGACGAGCAGTACTTC	CASSFTEDEQYF
TRBV10-3	TRBJ2-1	-	-	TGTGCCATCAGTGAGCGGGGTCAGGATGAGCAGTTCTTC	CAISERGQDEQFF
TRBV6-6	TRBJ1-4	-	-	TGTGCCAGCAAGACCGGAGGGAATGAAAAACTGTTTTTT	CASKTGGNEKLFF
TRBV4-1	TRBJ2-7	TRBD1	-	TGCGCCAGCAGCGAGACCGGGACAGCTTCCTACGAGCAGTACTTC	CASSETGTASYEQYF
TRBV19	TRBJ2-7	-	-	TGTGCCAGTAGTATAAGGTCGGCAGTCAACGAGGGCCACTCCTACGAGCAGTACTTC	CASSIRSAVNEGHSYEQYF
TRBV19	TRBJ1-2	TRBD1	once	TGTGCCAGTAGTATATCGACAGGGAGTGGTGGCTACACCTTC	CASSISTGSGGYTF
TRBV5-4	TRBJ2-1	-	-	TGTGCCAGCAGCAGCCCTACTAGTATGGTCTACAATGAGCAGTTCTTC	CASSSPTSMVYNEQFF
TRBV5-4	TRBJ2-7	-	-	TGTGCCAGCAGCTTGGGACTGCCGAGCTCCTACGAGCAGTACTTC	CASSLGLPSSYEQYF
TRBV6-6	TRBJ1-1	-	-	TGTGCCAGCACCCCCCTCATCCGGGGGAACACTGAAGCTTTCTTT	CASTPLIRGNTEAFF
TRBV25-1	TRBJ1-4	TRBD1	-	TGTGCCAGCAGTATCAGGGGGACTAATGAAAAACTGTTTTTT	CASSIRGTNEKLFF
TRBV5-1	TRBJ2-3	TRBD2	once	TGCGCCAGCAGCTTTTCGGGAGGTGCAGATACGCAGTATTTT	CASSFSGGADTQYF
TRBV10-3	TRBJ1-3	-	-	TGTGCCATCAGTGAAGACACCTTTTCTGGAAACACCATATATTTT	CAISEDTFSGNTIYF
TRBV2	TRBJ2-1	-	-	TGTGCCAGCAGCGATGGAGTCTTTGGATACAATGAGCAGTTCTTC	CASSDGVFGYNEQFF
TRBV6-5	TRBJ2-3	TRBD1	-	TGTGCCAGCAGTCGCCAGGGGGGCACAGATACGCAGTATTTT	CASSRQGGTDTQYF
TRBV2	TRBJ1-6	TRBD1	-	TGTGCCAGCACGGTCGGGACAGGGGGCTTTTCACCCCTCCACTTT	CASTVGTGGFSPLHF
TRBV28	TRBJ2-7	-	-	TGTGCCAGCAGTTTATTCCCTTACGAGCAGTACTTC	CASSLFPYEQYF
TRBV11-2	TRBJ1-2	-	-	TGTGCCAGCAGCTTAGAGGGGGGATATGGCTACACCTTC	CASSLEGGYGYTF
TRBV4-3	TRBJ1-3	-	-	TGCGCCAGCAGCCCGCATTTGGACCGGGGAAACTCTGGAAACACCATATATTTT	CASSPHLDRGNSGNTIYF
TRBV5-1	TRBJ2-5	-	once	TGCGCCAGCAGCTTGGTTAGTTACCAAGAGACCCAGTACTTC	CASSLVSYQETQYF
TRBV5-6	TRBJ1-5	-	-	TGTGCCAGCAGCTTGGGGGCCCATAGCAATCAGCCCCAGCATTTT	CASSLGAHSNQPQHF
TRBV6-1	TRBJ1-3	-	-	TGTGCCAGCAGTGAAACGGACAGAAGAAACACCATATATTTT	CASSETDRRNTIYF
TRBV5-8	TRBJ1-4	-	-	TGTGCCAGCAGCTTCCGGGACAATAATGAAAAACTGTTTTTT	CASSFRDNNEKLFF
TRBV4-2	TRBJ1-2	-	-	TGTGCCAGCAGCCAGGGTGAGGACTTTGGCTACACCTTC	CASSQGEDFGYTF
TRBV6-2/TRBV6-3	TRBJ1-1	-	-	TGTGCCAGCAGTTACGGGGGGGGGCCCCCCAGGGGCGAAGCTTTCTTT	CASSYGGGPPRGEAFF
TRBV10-3	TRBJ1-3	-	few	TGTGCCATCAGTGAAAGTCAGGGACTTGGAAACACCATATATTTT	CAISESQGLGNTIYF
TRBV7-2	TRBJ1-5	-	-	TGTGCCAGCAGCTTAGCCCCAGGGGATAATCAGCCCCAGCATTTT	CASSLAPGDNQPQHF
TRBV11-2	TRBJ2-7	TRBD1	-	TGTGCCAGCAGCTTAGGTGCGTGGGACAGAAACTACGAGCAGTACTTC	CASSLGAWDRNYEQYF
TRBV28	TRBJ1-5	-	-	TGTGCCAGCAGAATCGGGATATATAGCAATCAGCCCCAGCATTTT	CASRIGIYSNQPQHF
TRBV9	TRBJ1-2	-	-	TGTGCCAGCAGCGTAGACGAGTATGTGGGGTCAGGGCAAGGCTACACCTTC	CASSVDEYVGSGQGYTF
TRBV7-9	TRBJ2-1	TRBD2	few	TGTGCCAGCCCGGGCCTCTTAGCGGGTGAGGAGTTCTTC	CASPGLLAGEEFF
TRBV6-2/TRBV6-3	TRBJ2-7	TRBD1	-	TGTGCCAGCAGTTTACATGGACAGGGGCCCTCCTACGAGCAGTACTTC	CASSLHGQGPSYEQYF
TRBV4-2	TRBJ1-3	-	once	TGTGCCAGCAGCCAAGAGAGGAGCTCTGGAAACACCATATATTTT	CASSQERSSGNTIYF
TRBV7-9	TRBJ2-3	TRBD2	-	TGTGCCAGCAGCTTAGGACTAGCGGGAGACACAGATACGCAGTATTTT	CASSLGLAGDTDTQYF
TRBV4-2	TRBJ2-1	TRBD2	-	TGTGCCAGCAGCCAAGTTTTCACCGGGGGGACCTACAATGAGCAGTTCTTC	CASSQVFTGGTYNEQFF
TRBV15	TRBJ1-1	TRBD1	-	TGTGCCACCAGCTCCCGGGACAGGGGGATGAACACTGAAGCTTTCTTT	CATSSRDRGMNTEAFF
TRBV9	TRBJ1-6	TRBD1	few	TGTGCCAGCAGCGCCACAGGGGAGAGGTCACCCCTCCACTTT	CASSATGERSPLHF
TRBV7-2	TRBJ1-3	-	-	TGTGCCAGCAGCTTAGCCCCAGGGTCTTGGGGAAACACCATATATTTT	CASSLAPGSWGNTIYF
TRBV9	TRBJ2-5	-	once	TGTGCCAGCAGCGGGGCCCGTCAGGAGACCCAGTACTTC	CASSGARQETQYF
TRBV7-9	TRBJ2-1	-	-	TGTGCCAGCAGCTTAACGAGCGACTGGTACAATGAGCAGTTCTTC	CASSLTSDWYNEQFF
TRBV5-1	TRBJ2-1	-	-	TGCGCCAGCAGTTCAGGGCCCTTTACGTTCTTC	CASSSGPFTFF
TRBV2	TRBJ1-5	-	once	TGTGCCAGCAGTGGGCAGGGGCGGGTGAGTCAGCCCCAGCATTTT	CASSGQGRVSQPQHF
TRBV12-5	TRBJ2-1	TRBD2	few	TGTGCTAGTGGTTTGGTTAGCGGGGGCTCCTACAATGAGCAGTTCTTC	CASGLVSGGSYNEQFF